This record covers a single T cell receptor beta chain. This record belongs to a study of T cells of healthy individuals. Germline loops: CDR1 MNHEY, CDR2 SVGAGI. V was pared by 0 bases and J by 4 bases, with 16 bases between. The CDR3 runs to 16 residues. In TCRdb, the 5' RACE reads were re-called with MiXCR into one record per CDR3 protein. The sample carries over 95,000 distinct CDR3 sequences, approximately 15% recorded once. This TCR came from a human donor in good health. The V call is TRBV6-5, the J call TRBJ2-7, with a possible D match to TRBD1 (6 bases). Here the CDR3 reads CASSYSQGSSPYEQYF. CDR3 DNA sequence: TGTGCCAGCAGTTACTCTCAGGGGAGCTCCCCGTACGAGCAGTACTTC.